What follows are 27 T cell receptor beta chains derived from one specimen sequenced in a study of blood T cell repertoires in COVID-19. The table came from immunoSEQ multiplex PCR; TCRdb's copy has only in-frame clones and leaves some out. The table records roughly 92,000 clones, roughly 86% of them present only once. The specimen sequenced was peripheral blood. The source is a man aged 50 to 60 with acute or convalescent COVID-19.

The chain joins TRBV11-2 to TRBJ2-1; D not resolved. The CDR3 is 16 amino acids. CDR1 and CDR2 (germline): SGHAT, FQNNGV. Trimming shortened V by 1 base and J by 7 bases, and 17 bases separated the two germline ends. The CDR3 loop reads CASSLGHRDTLNEQFF. In DNA, the CDR3 is TGTGCCAGCAGCTTAGGGCATCGCGACACCTTGAATGAGCAGTTCTTC.

DNA for the CDR3: TGTGCCAGTAGTATTCGGACAGGGACTTCTGAAGGCTACACCTTC. It specifies CASSIRTGTSEGYTF. The chain combines TRBV19 with TRBJ1-2, with 8 bases matching TRBD1. The CDR3 has 15 residues. Trimming cost V 3 bases and J 8 bases; bases outside gene matches: 11. CDR1 LNHDA and CDR2 SQIVND come from the germline V gene (reference sequence).

Turning to this clone: One end of the junction fails to match germline, which may point to a read error. This chain joins TRBV6-5 and TRBJ1-2, with D maybe TRBD1 (6 bases). The CDR3 spans 12 residues. Germline assignment: CDR1 MNHEY and CDR2 SVGAGI. DNA for the CDR3: TGTGCCAGCAGCTTTCTATCGGGGGGCCTTCTCTTC. This encodes CASSFLSGGLLF.

The chain employs TRBV27 and TRBJ2-7; 7 bases line up with TRBD1. Per the germline V gene, CDR1 is MNHEY and CDR2 is SMNVEV (reference sequence). J gave up 7 bases and V 5 bases, and 14 bases lay outside the gene matches. The CDR3 is 15 amino acids. The CDR3 coding sequence is TGTGCCAGCAGTACGGGACAGAGTTCTACGAATGAGCAGTACTTC. Translated, it gives CASSTGQSSTNEQYF.

The chain joins TRBV21-1 to TRBJ1-5; TRBD1, as called in the table, went unchecked against the DNA. TRBV21-1 is a recognized pseudogene. This CDR3 has 17 residues. The CDR3 protein is CASSGKGRGDGNQPQHF. The CDR3 DNA follows: TGTGCCAGCAGCGGCAAGGGCAGGGGCGACGGCAATCAGCCCCAGCATTTT.

This chain connects TRBV3-1 (or the pseudogene TRBV3-2) to TRBJ2-1, with D tentatively TRBD2 (7 bases). The CDR3 extends over 16 amino acids. Trimming took off 1 base at V and 9 bases at J, with 19 bases between the two ends. The germline V gene encodes CDR1 LGHDT and CDR2 YNNKEL (reference sequence). Written as DNA, the CDR3 is TGTGCCAGCAGCCAAGGTTCTAGCGGAGGGGGTCGTGAGCAGTTCTTC. This sequence encodes CASSQGSSGGGREQFF.

This clone has just one count. V is TRBV4-1 and J is TRBJ2-3, with 8 bases that match TRBD2. V dropped 4 bases and J dropped 0; count of bases not matched to a gene: 9. This CDR3 is 17 amino acids long. Germline V gives CDR1 MGHRA, CDR2 YSYEKL. The CDR3, as DNA: TGCGCCAGCAGCCTCCGAGGTAGCGGGGCTAGCACAGATACGCAGTATTTT. Translated: CASSLRGSGASTDTQYF.

The chain joins TRBV29-1 to TRBJ2-1; D might be TRBD2 (6 bases). This CDR3 contains 13 residues. Per germline, CDR1 SQVTM and CDR2 ANQGSEA. V lost 3 bases and J 8 bases, leaving 14 bases between the germline ends. The chain's CDR3 is CSVESPGRHEQFF. The DNA of the CDR3 is TGCAGCGTTGAGTCGCCAGGGAGGCATGAGCAGTTCTTC.

The CDR3 spells CASSLTGTGVEKLFF. The CDR3 DNA is TGTGCCAGCAGCTTGACCGGGACAGGGGTTGAAAAACTGTTTTTT. The chain combines TRBV11-2 with TRBJ1-4; 10 nucleotides match TRBD1. Trimming removed 3 bases from V and 7 bases from J; junction bases left unmatched: 5. The CDR3 totals 15 residues. In germline, CDR1 is SGHAT, CDR2 FQNNGV.

V gene TRBV12-3 or TRBV12-4 combines with J gene TRBJ1-2, with no clear D. V gave up 7 bases and J gave up 8 bases, with 11 bases separating them. The CDR3 covers 11 residues. The CDR3 here is CASINAGGYTF. CDR3 bases: TGTGCCAGCATCAACGCGGGCGGCTACACCTTC.

V usage is TRBV4-1 and J usage is TRBJ2-5; the D gene is possibly TRBD2 (5 bases). The germline gives CDR1 MGHRA, CDR2 YSYEKL. There are 15 residues in the CDR3. Trimming pared 0 bases from V and 1 base from J, leaving 9 bases between. The CDR3 sequence is CASSQDQSGQETQYF. The CDR3 DNA sequence: TGCGCCAGCAGCCAAGATCAAAGCGGCCAAGAGACCCAGTACTTC.

The chain links TRBV3-1 (or the pseudogene TRBV3-2) to TRBJ1-2; D might be TRBD1 (6 bases). Per the germline V gene, CDR1 is LGHDT and CDR2 is YNNKEL (reference sequence). This CDR3 is 13 amino acids long. The V end lost 2 bases, the J end lost 8 bases, and 12 bases lay between the germline ends. In nucleotides, the CDR3 is TGTGCCAGCAGCCAATTCAGGGGTCTGGGCTACACCTTC. Its protein product is CASSQFRGLGYTF.

V and J are TRBV28 and TRBJ2-3, with TRBD2 identical over 12 bases. Trimming removed 4 bases from V and 2 bases from J; junction bases left unmatched: 13. CDR1 is MDHEN, CDR2 SYDVKM, per germline. The CDR3 totals 19 residues. CDR3 nucleotide sequence: TGTGCCAGCAGTTACCCCCCTAACCTAGCGGGAGGGAACACAGATACGCAGTATTTT. As protein: CASSYPPNLAGGNTDTQYF.

The chain is built from TRBV10-3 and TRBJ1-1; no definite D call. CDR1 ENHRY and CDR2 SYGVKD come from the germline V gene. The CDR3 sequence is 15 residues long. Trimming left V 0 bases short and J 2 bases short, with 10 bases between. The CDR3 DNA reads TGTGCCATCAGTGAGTCGGGAGGGATTAACACTGAAGCTTTCTTT. This translates into CAISESGGINTEAFF.

CDR3 in DNA: TGTGCCAGCAGTCGCTCCGCTTTAAGCACCAGGGAGGGCGAGCAGTACTTC. Its protein product is CASSRSALSTREGEQYF. The chain has TRBV2 and TRBJ2-7; TRBD2 matches at 7 bases. The V gene's germline CDR1 is SNHLY and CDR2 FYNNEI. There are 17 residues in the CDR3. The V segment lost 5 bases and the J segment 6 bases; nucleotides outside the gene matches: 19.

The chain carries TRBV3-1 (or the pseudogene TRBV3-2) and TRBJ1-1; 7 positions match TRBD1. The germline V gene encodes CDR1 LGHDT and CDR2 YNNKEL (reference sequence). This CDR3 spans 14 amino acids. V lost 7 bases to trimming and J lost 0 bases; unmatched junction nucleotides: 5. The CDR3 DNA reads as TGTGCCAGCAAAAGGGACAGTATGAACACTGAAGCTTTCTTT. Amino acid sequence: CASKRDSMNTEAFF.

This chain connects TRBV14 to TRBJ2-5; 9 bases line up with TRBD1. In germline, CDR1 is SGHDN, CDR2 FVKESK. V shed 4 bases, J shed 4 bases, and the junction held 7 bases outside the gene matches. There are 15 residues in the CDR3. The CDR3 spells CASSRGQGRGETQYF. The CDR3 DNA reads TGTGCCAGCAGCCGTGGACAGGGGAGGGGAGAGACCCAGTACTTC.

The V call is TRBV29-1, the J call TRBJ1-5; D may be TRBD1 (6 bases). Trimming removed 0 bases at V and 4 bases at J, with 10 bases between. The CDR3 consists of 14 residues. The germline V gene encodes CDR1 SQVTM and CDR2 ANQGSEA. DNA of the CDR3: TGCAGCGTTGAAGAAGGACAGCCTAATCAGCCCCAGCATTTT. Translated: CSVEEGQPNQPQHF. The full variable domain, completed using reference TRBV29-1 and TRBJ1-5, is SAVISQKPSRDICQRGTSLTIQCQVDSQVTMMFWYRQQPGQSLTLIATANQGSEATYESGFVIDKFPISRPNLTFSTLTVSNMSPEDSSIYLCSVEEGQPNQPQHFGDGTRLSIL.

The chain is built from TRBV5-4 and TRBJ2-1; 9 bases agree with TRBD1. Germline loops: CDR1 SGHNT, CDR2 YYREEE (reference sequence). Trimming took 2 bases from V and 5 from J; bases not matched to a gene: 5. This CDR3 spans 15 amino acids. CDR3 coding DNA: TGTGCCAGCAGCTTACAGGGGGCCAGTCACAATGAGCAGTTCTTC. This translates into CASSLQGASHNEQFF.

This rearrangement joins TRBV2 to TRBJ1-1; unclear D gene. V was cut by 5 bases and J by 5 bases, with 9 bases left in between. From germline, CDR1 is SNHLY and CDR2 FYNNEI. This CDR3 region has 12 residues. As DNA, the CDR3 is TGTGCCAGCAGTTCTAGGTCGACTGAAGCTTTCTTT. Protein sequence: CASSSRSTEAFF.

CDR3 DNA: TGTGCCAGCAGTTACAGGGTTAGCGGGACCACTGAAGCTTTCTTT. Protein sequence: CASSYRVSGTTEAFF. The rearrangement links TRBV6-5 to TRBJ1-1; D is perhaps TRBD1 (5 bases). V lost 2 bases and J 4 bases, leaving 14 bases between the germline ends. Germline V CDR1 and CDR2: MNHEY, SVGAGI. CDR3 size: 15 residues.

The V gene is TRBV30, the J gene TRBJ1-1; TRBD1 matches at 8 bases. The trim removed 4 bases at V and 4 bases at J, leaving 5 bases unmatched. Germline CDR1 GTSNPN, CDR2 SVGIG (reference sequence). This CDR3 spans 13 amino acids. CDR3 DNA sequence: TGTGCCTGGACCAGGGGGCTCTCCACTGAAGCTTTCTTT. Residues: CAWTRGLSTEAFF.

The J gene is TRBJ1-2, the V gene TRBV7-9; 12 bases align to TRBD1. This CDR3 contains 17 residues. The junction had 9 bases not matched to a gene; V was cut back by 5 bases and J by 2 bases. Per germline, CDR1 SEHNR and CDR2 FQNEAQ (reference sequence). The CDR3 region has the DNA TGTGCCAGCAGCCGGGGACAGGGGGCGTCGGGGAACTATGGCTACACCTTC. It yields the protein CASSRGQGASGNYGYTF.

This clone was detected only a few times. The gene calls are TRBV24-1 and TRBJ2-1; D might be TRBD1 (6 bases). The CDR3 contains 14 residues. Germline-derived CDR1 and CDR2 are KGHDR and SFDVKD. V was pared by 0 bases and J by 8 bases, with 10 bases between. The CDR3 nucleotides are TGTGCCACCAGTGATTTGCTCAGGGGCGATGAGCAGTTCTTC. Protein: CATSDLLRGDEQFF.

This clone was detected only a few times. The CDR3 DNA reads as TGTGCCAGCAGCTTAGCCAGGGCTCAGCAGTACTTC. Its translation is CASSLARAQQYF. This chain connects TRBV11-1 to TRBJ2-7, with D possibly being TRBD1 (5 bases). V shed 0 bases and J shed 8 bases, with 8 bases lying between them. Per germline, CDR1 SGHAT and CDR2 FQDESV (reference sequence). This CDR3 is 12 amino acids long.

This clone has a single count. V is TRBV5-4 and J is TRBJ1-2, with 8 bases matching TRBD1. With V trimmed by 5 bases and J by 4 bases, 7 bases remained unmatched. CDR1 is SGHNT and CDR2 is YYREEE in the germline V gene (reference sequence). CDR3 length equals 14 residues. CDR3 coding DNA: TGTGCCAGCAGTGAGGGACAGGACAGCTATGGCTACACCTTC. It is translated as CASSEGQDSYGYTF.

This clone came up a few times. The chain couples TRBV6-4 to TRBJ1-1; D is unclear. The CDR3 covers 14 residues. Per the germline V gene, CDR1 is MRHNA and CDR2 is SNTAGT. V lost 1 base and J lost 1, with 7 bases in between. CDR3 in DNA: TGTGCCAGCAGTGACTTTTCGGGGAACACTGAAGCTTTCTTT. Translated, it gives CASSDFSGNTEAFF.